This T cell receptor beta chain was retrieved from a study of T cell responses to AZD1222 COVID-19 vaccine (dated by TCRdb to the early 2020s). Turning to the overall study: AZD1222 recipients given second doses at about 4 weeks or at about 12 weeks were pooled, since spike-specific TCR depth and breadth were not found to differ between the two schedules. Trial participants were enrolled into age subgroups of 18-55, 56-69 and 70-plus years, which contained about 150, 28 and 57 TCR-sequenced participants, respectively. TCR sequencing covered roughly 230 trial participants: 207 given two doses of AZD1222 and around 25 given two doses of MenACWY control vaccine.

Trimming removed 3 bases from V and 3 bases from J; the gene matches leave 2 bases unexplained. Via the germline V gene, CDR1 is SGHRS and CDR2 YFSETQ. Its CDR3 holds 13 amino acids, cysteine through phenylalanine. The CDR3 DNA has 39 bases and is translated from base 1. Note on this clone: Its antigen has not been determined. Per-nucleotide qualities are absent, and no much larger clonotype sits a single base away.

The study at large found these results: Reportedly, almost half of the unique spike-specific TCRs recognized epitopes lying outside the regions that are mutated in the B.1.351 and B.1.1.7 variants. Participants were mostly white British and included more females than males, and it was suggested by the authors that clonal diversity may have been underestimated. A significant rise in spike-specific TCR breadth and depth was observed after two AZD1222 doses relative to day 0 and relative to MenACWY recipients. Conclusions about previously exposed vaccinees are limited because only six or seven AZD1222 recipients were SARS-CoV-2 seropositive at baseline. Vaccine-associated CD4 TCRs spanned the whole spike protein, with dominant responses in regions 160-218 and 743-854. Because no samples from the day 14 peak response were available, repertoires could be characterized only after the peak T cell response. In the small 56-69-year group, the increase in depth fell short of significance, most likely because of low power.

The time point tag for this specimen amounts to: baseline before first vaccination. Vaccinee samples came from UK trials COV001 and COV002, including a single-blind randomized controlled phase 2/3 trial of AZD1222 (ChAdOx1 nCoV-19) in healthy adults. Trial participant PBMC samples were collected at day 0 and day 28 after the second dose for TCRbeta chain sequencing. The CDR3 regions of human TCRbeta chains were analyzed by immunosequencing. Per the original workflow: Repertoire TCRs were checked for matches against a reference library of SARS-CoV-2-specific TCRs that had been generated using the MIRA antigen-specificity platform. Breadth meant the fraction of unique TCRs that were SARS-CoV-2-associated, whereas depth meant the fraction of total T cells that were SARS-CoV-2-associated. Using the MIRA data, each spike-specific TCR was assigned both to the spike region to which the TCR was reactive and to a CD4 or CD8 class. Log10-transformed breadth and depth values were compared by one-way ANOVA with Sidak's multiple comparisons tests. TCRdb stores this immuneACCESS table with in-frame sequences only. Part of the clones is absent; in the studies checked, under half of the shortfall reflects unresolved V genes, and no reason is known for the rest. From that table come the V and J calls and clone size; the DNA was used to work out D and trimming. Across this sample there are around 100,000 clones, with less than 90% seen only once. The biggest ten clones account for approximately 17% of the sample.

Specimen: peripheral blood, collected on day 0 of AZD1222 vaccination. The receptor comes from an adult in good health. Recombination joined TRBV5-1 with TRBJ2-7, with 8 junctional bases fitting TRBD1. At the DNA level, the sequence is TGCGCCAGCAGCTGGGGACAGGTCTACGAGCAGTACTTC. The resulting protein is CASSWGQVYEQYF. Reference TRBV5-1 and TRBJ2-7 proteins supply the regions before and after the CDR3; the full variable domain is: KAGVTQTPRYLIKTRGQQVTLSCSPISGHRSVSWYQQTPGQGLQFLFEYFSETQRNKGNFPGRFSGRQFSNSRSEMNVSTLELGDSALYLCASSWGQVYEQYFGPGTRLTVT.